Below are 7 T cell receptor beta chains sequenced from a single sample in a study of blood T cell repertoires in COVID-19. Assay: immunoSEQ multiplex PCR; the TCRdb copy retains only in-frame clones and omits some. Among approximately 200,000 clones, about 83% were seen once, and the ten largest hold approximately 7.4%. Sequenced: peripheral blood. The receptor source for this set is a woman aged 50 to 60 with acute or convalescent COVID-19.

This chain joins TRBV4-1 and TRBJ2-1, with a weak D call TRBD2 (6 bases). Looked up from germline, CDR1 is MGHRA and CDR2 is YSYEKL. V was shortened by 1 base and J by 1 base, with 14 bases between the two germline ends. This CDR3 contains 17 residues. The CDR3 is CASSQGGYSGSYNEQFF. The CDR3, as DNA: TGCGCCAGCAGCCAAGGGGGTTATAGCGGATCCTACAATGAGCAGTTCTTC.

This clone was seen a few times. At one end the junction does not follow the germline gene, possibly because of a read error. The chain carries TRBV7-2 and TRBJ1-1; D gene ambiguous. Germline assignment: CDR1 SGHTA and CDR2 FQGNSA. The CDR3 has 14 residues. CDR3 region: CASTLGLRGTEAFF. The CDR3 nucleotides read TGTGCCAGCACCTTAGGGCTGAGAGGCACTGAAGCTTTCTTT.

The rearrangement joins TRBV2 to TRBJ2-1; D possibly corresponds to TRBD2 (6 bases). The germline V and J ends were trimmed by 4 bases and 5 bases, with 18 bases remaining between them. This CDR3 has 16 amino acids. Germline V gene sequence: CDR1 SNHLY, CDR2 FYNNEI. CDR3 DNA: TGTGCCAGCAGTGGGGACTTTTTAACGGGTGACAATGAGCAGTTCTTC. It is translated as CASSGDFLTGDNEQFF.

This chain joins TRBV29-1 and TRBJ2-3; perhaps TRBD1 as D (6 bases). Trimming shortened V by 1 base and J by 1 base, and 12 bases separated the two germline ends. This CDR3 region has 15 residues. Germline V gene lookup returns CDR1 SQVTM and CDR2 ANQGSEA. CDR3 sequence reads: CSVEGVQGGTDTQYF. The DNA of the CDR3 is TGCAGCGTTGAAGGGGTACAGGGAGGCACAGATACGCAGTATTTT.

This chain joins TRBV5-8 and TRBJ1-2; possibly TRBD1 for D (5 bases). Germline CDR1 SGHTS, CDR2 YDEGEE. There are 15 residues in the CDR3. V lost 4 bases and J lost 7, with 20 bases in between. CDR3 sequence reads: CASSPRTGWGVGYTF. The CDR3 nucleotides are TGTGCCAGCAGCCCCCGGACGGGCTGGGGGGTTGGCTACACCTTC.

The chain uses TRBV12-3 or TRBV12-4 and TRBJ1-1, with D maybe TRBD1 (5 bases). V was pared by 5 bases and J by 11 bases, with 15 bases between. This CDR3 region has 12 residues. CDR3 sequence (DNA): TGTGCCAGCAGTGGGGACTCCCCGTGGGCTTTCTTT. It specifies CASSGDSPWAFF.

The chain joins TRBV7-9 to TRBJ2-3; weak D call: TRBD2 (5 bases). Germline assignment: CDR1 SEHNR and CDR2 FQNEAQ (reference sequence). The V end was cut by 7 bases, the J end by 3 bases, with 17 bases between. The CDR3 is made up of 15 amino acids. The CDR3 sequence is CASTKDRGKTDTQYF. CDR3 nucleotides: TGTGCCAGCACCAAGGATCGGGGTAAAACAGATACGCAGTATTTT.